The T cell receptor (beta chain) described here comes from a study of cytomegalovirus exposure and HLA in healthy donors. Study as a whole: The roughly 700 first-cohort repertoires and the roughly 130 validation repertoires shared the same platform, a later analysis reported.

Assay: immunoSEQ multiplex PCR; the TCRdb copy retains only in-frame clones and omits some. Among 200,000 or so clones listed, about 86% were seen once. While the first cohort had 650 to 850 subjects, the donors belonged to the separate validation cohort of roughly 120 subjects. Germline CDR1 is SGHVS and CDR2 is FNYEAQ. V was pared by 1 base and J by 5 bases, with 11 bases between. This CDR3 is 14 amino acids long. Study results and caveats: High specificity and sensitivity for cytomegalovirus status were reported for the classifier. A later analysis found first-cohort TCR clusters tended to co-occur in the approximately 110 validation repertoires.

Comment on this clone: Its antigen is still unknown.

Input material: PBMCs. The V gene is TRBV7-6, the J gene TRBJ2-5; a weak D match, TRBD2 (5 bases). This receptor was identified in a woman younger than 30 in good health and CMV-seronegative. This CDR3 is CASSLEAAAETQYF. In DNA form, the CDR3 reads TGTGCCAGCAGCTTAGAAGCAGCGGCCGAGACCCAGTACTTC.